Presented here are 21 T cell receptor beta chains from one specimen sequenced in a study of identical twins. TCRdb re-analysed the 5' RACE reads in MiXCR, keeping a single row per CDR3 protein. Found here are about 240,000 distinct CDR3 sequences, 8% to 11% of them singletons; the top ten hold 9% to 10%. The sequenced sample was memory T cells sorted from blood. The receptor set was obtained from a man aged 50 or older in good health.

This clonotype was observed many times. This sequence joins TRBV28 and TRBJ2-2; D remains ambiguous. The CDR3 extends over 14 amino acids. Germline lookup yields CDR1 MDHEN and CDR2 SYDVKM. Deletions cut 7 bases from V and 0 bases from J, with 9 bases between. This chain's CDR3 is CASIPGPNTGELFF. In DNA, the CDR3 is TGTGCCAGCATACCGGGCCCGAACACCGGGGAGCTGTTTTTT. The entire variable domain, with the rest obtained from reference TRBV28 and TRBJ2-2, is as follows: DVKVTQSSRYLVKRTGEKVFLECVQDMDHENMFWYRQDPGLGLRLIYFSYDVKMKEKGDIPEGYSVSREKKERFSLILESASTNQTSMYLCASIPGPNTGELFFGEGSRLTVL.

The chain recombines TRBV20-1 with TRBJ2-3; 7 bases are shared with TRBD2. Trimming cost V 5 bases and J 3 bases; bases outside gene matches: 14. Germline CDR1 is DFQATT and CDR2 is SNEGSKA (reference sequence). The CDR3 is 16 residues long. The CDR3 loop is CSAWGPPGLRTDTQYF. CDR3 DNA: TGCAGTGCTTGGGGACCTCCGGGACTAAGAACAGATACGCAGTATTTT.

This rearrangement joins TRBV6-2 or TRBV6-3 to TRBJ1-1; weak D call: TRBD1 (6 bases). V was clipped by 2 bases and J by 1 base, with 11 bases between them. The V gene's germline CDR1 is MNHEY and CDR2 SVGEGT. The CDR3 length is 15 residues. CDR3 sequence (DNA): TGTGCCAGCAGTTACGGTGGACAGCAGAACACTGAAGCTTTCTTT. Its translation: CASSYGGQQNTEAFF.

This clonotype has only a few counts. The V gene is TRBV5-1, the J gene TRBJ2-5; 8 nucleotides agree with TRBD2. Germline CDR1 and CDR2: SGHRS and YFSETQ. The CDR3 loop spans 16 amino acids. The junction had 6 bases not matched to a gene; V was cut back by 0 bases and J by 2 bases. CDR3 in amino acids: CASSLAGVAGQETQYF. The CDR3 DNA follows: TGCGCCAGCAGCTTGGCCGGGGTAGCGGGACAAGAGACCCAGTACTTC.

The DNA for the CDR3 is TGTGCCAGCAGCCAAGGCTGGGACGGCGAAGAGACCCAGTACTTC. Amino acids: CASSQGWDGEETQYF. The genes are TRBV3-1 and TRBJ2-5; tentatively, D is TRBD1 or TRBD2 (5 bases each). V was shortened by 1 base and J by 3 bases, with 12 bases between the two germline ends. The CDR3 sequence is 15 residues long. The germline gives CDR1 LGHDT, CDR2 YNNKEL (reference sequence).

This clonotype has a count of ten or more. Compared with germline, one end of the junction differs, possibly owing to a read error. V gene TRBV7-2 combines with J gene TRBJ2-7, with TRBD2 as a possible D gene (5 bases). The CDR3 consists of 13 residues. Per germline, CDR1 SGHTA and CDR2 FQGNSA. The CDR3 reads CASSLDTVKMEVF. The DNA for the CDR3 is TGTGCCAGCAGCTTAGATACAGTAAAGATGGAGGTCTTC.

This clonotype showed up many times. The rearrangement joins TRBV5-1 to TRBJ1-2; D is unresolved. There are 13 residues in the CDR3. The germline CDR1 and CDR2 sequences are SGHRS and YFSETQ. Trimming pared 1 base from V and 6 bases from J, leaving 10 bases between. This chain's CDR3 is CASSLPTYHGYTF. The CDR3 DNA sequence: TGCGCCAGCAGCTTGCCGACATATCATGGCTACACCTTC.

The gene calls are TRBV6-2 or TRBV6-3 and TRBJ2-7; 9 nucleotides agree with TRBD2. Trimming removed 0 bases from V and 1 base from J; junction bases left unmatched: 10. Germline CDR1 MNHEY, CDR2 SVGEGT. This CDR3 has 18 residues. CDR3 nucleotide sequence: TGTGCCAGCAGTTACTCGACGACGCTAGCGGGAAGTTCCTACGAGCAGTACTTC. As protein: CASSYSTTLAGSSYEQYF.

The rearrangement links TRBV7-2 to TRBJ2-1; 13 nucleotides line up with TRBD2. This CDR3 region has 16 residues. The germline V gene has CDR1 SGHTA and CDR2 FQGNSA. The V gene end was trimmed by 0 bases and the J gene end by 4 bases; junction bases not matched to a gene: 0. CDR3 bases: TGTGCCAGCAGCTTAGCGGGACTAGCGGGGTACAATGAGCAGTTCTTC. This sequence encodes CASSLAGLAGYNEQFF.

This clonotype has only a few counts. This chain joins TRBV10-3 and TRBJ2-7; D gene unclear. Trimming took off 7 bases at V and 0 bases at J, with 10 bases between the two ends. This CDR3 region has 13 residues. Germline V CDR1 and CDR2: ENHRY, SYGVKD. CDR3 sequence: CAIMGSRSYEQYF. Written as DNA, the CDR3 is TGTGCCATCATGGGCAGTCGCTCCTACGAGCAGTACTTC.

For the CDR3, the DNA is TGCGCCAGCAGCTTGGACCGACCCCACCAATACAATGAGCAGTTCTTC. It translates to CASSLDRPHQYNEQFF. The chain links TRBV5-1 to TRBJ2-1; D is undetermined. Germline V lookup: CDR1 SGHRS, CDR2 YFSETQ. CDR3 length equals 16 residues. V lost 0 bases and J lost 4, with 14 bases in between. Looking up the rest from reference TRBV5-1 and TRBJ2-1 gives the full variable domain: KAGVTQTPRYLIKTRGQQVTLSCSPISGHRSVSWYQQTPGQGLQFLFEYFSETQRNKGNFPGRFSGRQFSNSRSEMNVSTLELGDSALYLCASSLDRPHQYNEQFFGPGTRLTVL.

This clonotype was picked up a small number of times. The chain links TRBV14 to TRBJ1-1; 8 bases are a match to TRBD1. The germline gives CDR1 SGHDN, CDR2 FVKESK. The V and J ends lost 4 bases and 5 bases, in that order; junction bases with no gene match: 9. The CDR3 is 15 amino acids. DNA of the CDR3: TGTGCCAGCAGCCCGCCCGGGACAGGAGAAACTGAAGCTTTCTTT. It yields the protein CASSPPGTGETEAFF.

This clonotype was seen just once. This rearrangement joins TRBV20-1 to TRBJ2-7, with 8 bases fitting TRBD1. Losses at the gene ends were 3 bases for V and 0 bases for J; bases not matched to a gene: 4. CDR3 length: 14 amino acids. Germline assignment: CDR1 DFQATT and CDR2 SNEGSKA (reference sequence). CDR3 nucleotides: TGCAGTGCTAGTCTCGGGACAGGCTCCTACGAGCAGTACTTC. Protein product: CSASLGTGSYEQYF.

This clonotype appeared many times. V usage is TRBV3-1 and J usage is TRBJ2-7, with 7 nucleotides matching TRBD2. Germline V gives CDR1 LGHDT, CDR2 YNNKEL (reference sequence). The CDR3 is 13 residues long. V shed 5 bases and J 7 bases; nucleotides not matched to a gene: 8. The CDR3: CASSDLGGREQYF. The CDR3 DNA sequence: TGTGCCAGCAGCGACCTGGGAGGGCGTGAGCAGTACTTC.

The rearrangement joins TRBV20-1 to TRBJ2-7; 7 bases map to TRBD1. The junction had 8 bases not matched to a gene; V was cut back by 5 bases and J by 7 bases. The germline gives CDR1 DFQATT, CDR2 SNEGSKA (reference sequence). The CDR3 sequence is 12 residues long. DNA of the CDR3: TGCAGTGCTTACAGGGGAATGGGGGAGCAGTACTTC. Translated, it gives CSAYRGMGEQYF.

The table lists this clonotype with a few counts. This chain joins TRBV20-1 and TRBJ1-5, with D perhaps TRBD1 (6 bases). The CDR3 contains 13 residues. V dropped 6 bases and J dropped 0 bases, with 9 bases sitting between them. CDR1 and CDR2 (germline): DFQATT, SNEGSKA (reference sequence). CDR3 DNA sequence: TGCAGTGCCAGGGGATATAGCAATCAGCCCCAGCATTTT. Protein sequence: CSARGYSNQPQHF.

The chain uses TRBV6-1 and TRBJ2-5; 7 bases fit TRBD2. The CDR3 totals 14 residues. The germline CDR1 and CDR2 sequences are MNHNS and SASEGT. Trimming cost V 8 bases and J 4 bases; bases outside gene matches: 10. The CDR3 nucleotides read TGTGCCAGCGGGCGGGGGATTGGGGGAGAGACCCAGTACTTC. The encoded protein is CASGRGIGGETQYF.

This clonotype appeared a few times. V usage is TRBV12-3 or TRBV12-4 and J usage is TRBJ2-7; 9 positions match TRBD1. CDR3 length: 14 residues. The V segment lost 6 bases and the J segment 2 bases; nucleotides outside the gene matches: 5. Written as DNA, the CDR3 is TGTGCCAGCAGCCGGGACAGGGTGGCCTACGAGCAGTACTTC. This encodes CASSRDRVAYEQYF.

This clonotype was seen a few times. The rearrangement joins TRBV4-3 to TRBJ2-3; the D gene is possibly TRBD1 (6 bases). The germline V gene has CDR1 LGHNA and CDR2 YSLEER. The CDR3 length is 16 residues. Trimming cost V 0 bases and J 6 bases, with 16 bases left between them. CDR3 sequence reads: CASSQERDTTRDTQYF. Here the CDR3 DNA reads TGCGCCAGCAGCCAAGAGAGGGACACAACTAGGGATACGCAGTATTTT.

This clonotype was counted many times. One end of the junction does not line up with germline, which may come from a read error. V usage is TRBV10-3 and J usage is TRBJ2-7; D remains unclear. The CDR3 contains 12 residues. The germline V gene has CDR1 ENHRY and CDR2 SYGVKD. This CDR3 is CAISKSPYEQYF. The DNA for the CDR3 is TGTGCCATCAGTAAGTCTCCCTACGAGCAGTACTTC.

This clonotype occurred many times. The V and J genes are TRBV5-6 and TRBJ2-5, with unresolved D. The CDR3 runs to 15 residues. Germline CDR1 reads SGHDT; CDR2 reads YYEEEE. Trimming removed 4 bases at V and 5 bases at J, with 18 bases between. Here the CDR3 reads CASSPVSRSQETQYF. The CDR3 nucleotides read TGTGCCAGCAGCCCGGTCAGCCGAAGTCAGGAGACCCAGTACTTC. The variable domain in full, with the rest retrieved from reference TRBV5-6 and TRBJ2-5, is DAGVTQSPTHLIKTRGQQVTLRCSPKSGHDTVSWYQQALGQGPQFIFQYYEEEERQRGNFPDRFSGHQFPNYSSELNVNALLLGDSALYLCASSPVSRSQETQYFGPGTRLLVL.